These 13 T cell receptor beta chains share one sample of origin, sequenced in a study of blood T cell repertoires in COVID-19. The repertoire was sequenced with immunoSEQ multiplex PCR; TCRdb's copy has only in-frame clones and lacks some. The sample yields approximately 120,000 clones, approximately 84% seen once. Sequenced material: peripheral blood. These receptors were obtained from a human donor in a cohort sampled during active COVID-19.

The rearrangement links TRBV2 to TRBJ1-3; 8 bases agree with TRBD1. The CDR3 sequence is 16 residues long. The V and J ends lost 3 bases and 0 bases, in that order; junction bases with no gene match: 4. CDR1 and CDR2 from the germline V gene are SNHLY and FYNNEI. CDR3 nucleotides: TGTGCCAGCAGTGACCCGGGACAGGTCTCTGGAAACACCATATATTTT. Protein sequence: CASSDPGQVSGNTIYF.

In this sample, this clone turned up once. The junction departs from the called germline gene at one end, perhaps through a read error. CDR3 region: CSVVGTGGGQLFF. The CDR3 region has the DNA TGCAGCGTTGTTGGGACAGGGGGCGGGCAGCTGTTTTTT. J is TRBJ2-2 and V is TRBV29-1, with 12 nucleotides matching TRBD1. From germline, CDR1 is SQVTM and CDR2 ANQGSEA. This CDR3 has 13 amino acids.

This chain joins TRBV25-1 and TRBJ1-1; TRBD1 matches 8 bases. Germline V gene data show CDR1 as MGHDK and CDR2 as SYGVNS. The junction had 3 bases not matched to a gene; V was cut back by 5 bases and J by 10 bases. The CDR3 consists of 11 residues. Here the CDR3 reads CASSKTGVAFF. The CDR3 DNA follows: TGTGCCAGCAGTAAGACAGGGGTAGCTTTCTTT.

The rearrangement joins TRBV6-5 to TRBJ2-7, with 8 bases identical to TRBD1. Germline V gene lookup returns CDR1 MNHEY and CDR2 SVGAGI. V was pared by 6 bases and J by 3 bases, with 1 base of the junction left unmatched. The CDR3 loop spans 12 amino acids. The CDR3 sequence is CASRGQVYEQYF. The CDR3 coding sequence is TGTGCCAGCAGGGGACAGGTCTACGAGCAGTACTTC.

This clone was observed a single time. The rearrangement links TRBV7-2 to TRBJ1-6; D unresolved. Germline CDR1 SGHTA, CDR2 FQGNSA. This CDR3 is built from 15 residues. Trimming took 7 bases from V and 9 from J, leaving 19 bases between them. The DNA of the CDR3 is TGTGCCAGCAATCCCGGGTCCCACGGCATTTCACCCCTCCACTTT. Translated, it gives CASNPGSHGISPLHF.

The chain uses TRBV29-1 and TRBJ2-6; 8 bases match TRBD2. With V trimmed by 6 bases and J by 0 bases, 10 bases remained unmatched. Germline V gene data show CDR1 as SQVTM and CDR2 as ANQGSEA. The length of the CDR3 is 17 residues. CDR3 in DNA: TGCAGCGTCGGGGGGGCGGCGTCAACCTCTGGGGCCAACGTCCTGACTTTC. Translating gives CSVGGAASTSGANVLTF. The full variable domain, completed using reference TRBV29-1 and TRBJ2-6, is SAVISQKPSRDICQRGTSLTIQCQVDSQVTMMFWYRQQPGQSLTLIATANQGSEATYESGFVIDKFPISRPNLTFSTLTVSNMSPEDSSIYLCSVGGAASTSGANVLTFGAGSRLTVL.

The rearrangement links TRBV5-1 to TRBJ2-2; 7 bases are shared with TRBD1. CDR1 is SGHRS, CDR2 YFSETQ, per germline. V shed 4 bases, J shed 6 bases, and the junction held 9 bases outside the gene matches. This CDR3 has 15 residues. The CDR3 loop reads CASSQTLGQAGELFF. CDR3 in DNA: TGCGCCAGCAGCCAGACGTTAGGACAGGCCGGGGAGCTGTTTTTT.

This chain links TRBV5-8 with TRBJ2-1, with D maybe TRBD2 (6 bases). Germline CDR1 is SGHTS and CDR2 is YDEGEE. The germline V and J ends were trimmed by 4 bases and 6 bases, with 14 bases remaining between them. This CDR3 region has 14 residues. CDR3 region: CASSNLGGVNEQFF. The CDR3 DNA is TGTGCCAGCAGCAACCTAGGAGGGGTCAATGAGCAGTTCTTC.

This sequence joins TRBV5-1 and TRBJ2-5; no clear D. Trimming took off 7 bases at V and 1 base at J, with 17 bases between the two ends. From germline, CDR1 is SGHRS and CDR2 YFSETQ. The length of the CDR3 is 15 residues. The CDR3 here is CASGSSGAAQETQYF. The CDR3 DNA reads TGCGCCAGCGGTTCCTCAGGTGCCGCCCAAGAGACCCAGTACTTC.

J is TRBJ1-5 and V is TRBV3-1 (or the pseudogene TRBV3-2); 8 nucleotides agree with TRBD1. The CDR3 is 16 residues long. The J segment lost 4 bases and the V segment lost 1 base, leaving 6 bases of the junction unmatched. Germline CDR1 reads LGHDT; CDR2 reads YNNKEL (reference sequence). The CDR3 bases are TGTGCCAGCAGCCAAGGAGTCACAGGGGGAAATCAGCCCCAGCATTTT. This sequence encodes CASSQGVTGGNQPQHF.

The rearrangement joins TRBV24-1 to TRBJ1-5; D is possibly TRBD1 (5 bases). The CDR3 spans 16 residues. The germline V gene encodes CDR1 KGHDR and CDR2 SFDVKD. Trimming took 3 bases from V and 6 from J, leaving 17 bases between them. CDR3 amino acids: CATSDLGRSRPQPQHF. CDR3 coding DNA: TGTGCCACCAGTGATCTGGGGCGAAGTCGGCCTCAGCCCCAGCATTTT.

The chain employs TRBV7-2 and TRBJ1-4, with D possibly matching TRBD1 (6 bases). With 5 bases removed from V and 7 bases from J, the gap between germline ends came to 20 bases. The length of the CDR3 is 16 residues. The V gene's germline CDR1 is SGHTA and CDR2 FQGNSA. CDR3 sequence reads: CASSPPSGQFGEKLFF. In nucleotides, the CDR3 is TGTGCCAGCAGCCCCCCCTCTGGACAGTTTGGTGAAAAACTGTTTTTT.

The J gene is TRBJ2-6, the V gene TRBV9, with D uncertain. CDR1 SGDLS and CDR2 YYNGEE come from the germline V gene. V lost 2 bases and J 0 bases, leaving 15 bases between the germline ends. The CDR3 sequence is 18 residues long. As DNA, the CDR3 is TGTGCCAGCAGCGTTATGCAACTACCGAGCTCTGGGGCCAACGTCCTGACTTTC. Translated, it gives CASSVMQLPSSGANVLTF.